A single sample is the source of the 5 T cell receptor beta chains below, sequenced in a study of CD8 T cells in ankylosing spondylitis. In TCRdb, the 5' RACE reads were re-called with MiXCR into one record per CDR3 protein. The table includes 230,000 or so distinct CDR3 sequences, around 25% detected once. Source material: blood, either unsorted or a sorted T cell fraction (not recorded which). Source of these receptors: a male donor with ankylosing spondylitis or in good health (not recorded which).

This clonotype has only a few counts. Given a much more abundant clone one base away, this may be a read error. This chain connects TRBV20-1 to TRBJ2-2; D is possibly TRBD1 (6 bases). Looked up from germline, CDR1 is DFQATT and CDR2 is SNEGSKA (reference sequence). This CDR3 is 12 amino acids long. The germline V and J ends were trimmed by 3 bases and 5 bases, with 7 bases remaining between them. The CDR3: CSARQGTGELFF. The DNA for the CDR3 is TGCAGTGCTAGGCAGGGGACCGGGGAGCTGTTTTTT.

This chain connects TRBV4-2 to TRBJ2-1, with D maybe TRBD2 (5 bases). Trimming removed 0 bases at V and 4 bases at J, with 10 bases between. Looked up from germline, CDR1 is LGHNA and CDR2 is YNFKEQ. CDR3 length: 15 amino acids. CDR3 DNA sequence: TGTGCCAGCAGCCAAGATTATCCGGGGTACAATGAGCAGTTCTTC. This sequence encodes CASSQDYPGYNEQFF.

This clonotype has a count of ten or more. The CDR3 region is CASASSRLVGYEQYF. DNA for the CDR3: TGTGCCAGCGCTTCCTCCCGACTAGTCGGCTACGAGCAGTACTTC. The V call is TRBV27, the J call TRBJ2-7, with TRBD2 as a possible D gene (6 bases). V lost 8 bases and J 3 bases, leaving 20 bases between the germline ends. Germline values: CDR1 MNHEY, CDR2 SMNVEV (reference sequence). There are 15 residues in the CDR3.

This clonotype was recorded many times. CDR3 protein: CSVAGKSTDTQYF. The CDR3 nucleotides are TGCAGCGTTGCCGGGAAGAGCACAGATACGCAGTATTTT. The chain is built from TRBV29-1 and TRBJ2-3, with D maybe TRBD2 (5 bases). V shed 4 bases and J shed 0 bases, with 8 bases lying between them. This CDR3 contains 13 residues. Germline CDR1 reads SQVTM; CDR2 reads ANQGSEA.

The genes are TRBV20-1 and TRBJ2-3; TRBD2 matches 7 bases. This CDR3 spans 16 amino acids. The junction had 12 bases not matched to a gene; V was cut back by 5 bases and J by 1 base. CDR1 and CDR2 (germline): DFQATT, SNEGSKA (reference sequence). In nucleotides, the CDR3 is TGCAGTGCTCCCAATGTAGCGGGTGCCCGCACAGATACGCAGTATTTT. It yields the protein CSAPNVAGARTDTQYF.